This section outlines one TCR beta chain sequence together with its context. Its cognate antigen is unknown. The data derive from a study of T cell clonotyping in hematopoietic cell transplantation. Findings and limits, study-wide: No sorting was done, leaving CD4 and CD8 contributions mixed.

The CDR3 consists of 14 residues. Trimming stripped 3 bases from V and 4 bases from J, with 11 bases between. The germline CDR1 and CDR2 sequences are SGHTA and FQGNSA. This table comes from immunoSEQ multiplex PCR, and its TCRdb copy is limited to in-frame clones, with some not included. Altogether around 8,400 clones are present, 81% being singletons, with the ten largest covering approximately 4.6%. The TCR was taken from a female patient aged 45-65 years who had an allogeneic stem cell transplant from an unrelated donor, so the T cells may come from the graft donor. Some clones in this sample may be carry-over from other donors' samples. The chain carries TRBV7-2 and TRBJ2-3; D perhaps matches TRBD1 (6 bases). The input for sequencing was peripheral blood mononuclear cells, taken 180 days after allogeneic stem cell transplant. The CDR3 protein is CASSFNRAPDTQYF. The CDR3 region has the DNA TGTGCCAGCAGCTTTAACAGGGCTCCAGATACGCAGTATTTT.